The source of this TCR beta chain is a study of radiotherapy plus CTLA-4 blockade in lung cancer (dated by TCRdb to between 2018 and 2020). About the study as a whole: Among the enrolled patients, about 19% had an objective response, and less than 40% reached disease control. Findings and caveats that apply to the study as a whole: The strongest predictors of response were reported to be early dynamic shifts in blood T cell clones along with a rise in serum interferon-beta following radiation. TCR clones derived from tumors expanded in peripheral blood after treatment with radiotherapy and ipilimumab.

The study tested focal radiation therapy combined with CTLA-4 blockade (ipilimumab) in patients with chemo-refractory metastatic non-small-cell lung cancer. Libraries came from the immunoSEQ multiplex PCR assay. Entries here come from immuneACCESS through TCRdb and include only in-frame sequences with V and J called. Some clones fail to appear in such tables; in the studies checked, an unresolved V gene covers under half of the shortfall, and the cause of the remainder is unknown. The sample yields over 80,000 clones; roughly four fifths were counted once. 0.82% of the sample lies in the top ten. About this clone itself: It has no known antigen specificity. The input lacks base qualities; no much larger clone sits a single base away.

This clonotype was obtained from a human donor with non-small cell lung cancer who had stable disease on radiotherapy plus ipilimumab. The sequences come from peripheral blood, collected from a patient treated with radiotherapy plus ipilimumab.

The CDR3 protein sequence reads: CASSQDPTSGGTDTQYF. The bases are TGTGCCAGCAGCCAAGACCCGACTAGCGGGGGAACAGATACGCAGTATTTT. The V and J genes are TRBV4-2 and TRBJ2-3; TRBD2 matches 12 bases in the middle. Via the germline V gene, CDR1 is LGHNA and CDR2 YNFKEQ. V is cut back by 0 bases and J by 3 bases, with 4 bases in the junction unmatched. From its cysteine to its phenylalanine, the CDR3 spans 17 amino acids. The retained sequence is limited to the CDR3, 51 bases, with the frame set at the first base.